This T cell receptor beta chain was sequenced in a study of T cells in Graves' hyperthyroidism and ophthalmopathy. Notes on the study in general: Blood also held most thyroid clonotypes expanded beyond 0.001. Model predictions of ophthalmopathy came a median roughly 6.4 months before onset.

This clonotype was counted ten times or more. Its antigen is undetermined. Germline CDR1 is PRHDT and CDR2 is FYEKMQ (reference sequence). CDR3 length: 15 residues. The ends were cut back, 5 bases at V and 2 bases at J, with 12 bases in the middle. RNA transcripts served as the template for amplifying TCR beta CDR3 regions. Researchers ran a first-round RT-PCR on the TCR CDR3 using the HTBI primer set. TCRdb itself ran the multiplex PCR reads through MiXCR, one entry per CDR3 protein. The profile shows approximately 690,000 distinct CDR3 sequences, approximately 14% of them singletons. PBMCs were obtained from about 10 ml fresh peripheral blood.

V gene TRBV13 combines with J gene TRBJ2-2; TRBD1 might be the D (6 bases). Specimen: blood. The clonotype comes from a woman aged 50 to 60 with Graves' ophthalmopathy. CDR3 DNA sequence: TGTGCCAGCAGCACGGACAGCCGAAACACCGGGGAGCTGTTTTTT. It yields the protein CASSTDSRNTGELFF.